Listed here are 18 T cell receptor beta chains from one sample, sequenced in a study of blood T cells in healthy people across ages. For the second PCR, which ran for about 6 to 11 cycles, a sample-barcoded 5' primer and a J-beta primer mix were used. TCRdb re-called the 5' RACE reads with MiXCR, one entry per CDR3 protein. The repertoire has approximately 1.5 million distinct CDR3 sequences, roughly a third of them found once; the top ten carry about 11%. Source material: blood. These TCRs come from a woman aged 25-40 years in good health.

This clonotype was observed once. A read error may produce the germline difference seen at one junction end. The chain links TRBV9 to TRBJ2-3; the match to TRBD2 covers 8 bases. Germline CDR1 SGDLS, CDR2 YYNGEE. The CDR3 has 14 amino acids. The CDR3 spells CASSDPSGTDTQYF. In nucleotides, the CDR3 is TGCGCCAGCAGCGACCCTAGCGGGACAGATACGCAGTATTTT. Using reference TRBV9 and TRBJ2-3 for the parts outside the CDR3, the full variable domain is DSGVTQTPKHLITATGQRVTLRCSPRSGDLSVYWYQQSLDQGLQFLIQYYNGEERAKGNILERFSAQQFPDLHSELNLSSLELGDSALYFCASSDPSGTDTQYFGPGTRLTVL.

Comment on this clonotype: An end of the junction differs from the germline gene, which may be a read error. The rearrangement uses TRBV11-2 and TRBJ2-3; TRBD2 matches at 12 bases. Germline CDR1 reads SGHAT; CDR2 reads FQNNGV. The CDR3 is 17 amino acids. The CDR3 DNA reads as TGCGCCAGCAGCTTAACGTCTAGCGGGGGGGCGGCAGATACGCAGTATTTT. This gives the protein CASSLTSSGGAADTQYF.

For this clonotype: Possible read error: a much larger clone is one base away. CDR3 coding DNA: TGTGCCAGCAGCCCAGTCGGGGGGAACGAGCAGTACTTC. Its translation: CASSPVGGNEQYF. This sequence joins TRBV5-6 and TRBJ2-4; 7 bases line up with TRBD2. The DNA end favors TRBJ2-7, so the J call may be wrong. The CDR3 length is 13 residues. Germline V gene data show CDR1 as SGHDT and CDR2 as YYEEEE.

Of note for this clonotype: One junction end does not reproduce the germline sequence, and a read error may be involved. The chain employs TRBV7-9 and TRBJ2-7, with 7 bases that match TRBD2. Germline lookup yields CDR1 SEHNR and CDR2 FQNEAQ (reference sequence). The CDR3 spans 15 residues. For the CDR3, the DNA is TGTGCCAGCAGCTATTGGGGAGGGGAAGACTACAAGCAGTACTTC. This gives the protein CASSYWGGEDYKQYF.

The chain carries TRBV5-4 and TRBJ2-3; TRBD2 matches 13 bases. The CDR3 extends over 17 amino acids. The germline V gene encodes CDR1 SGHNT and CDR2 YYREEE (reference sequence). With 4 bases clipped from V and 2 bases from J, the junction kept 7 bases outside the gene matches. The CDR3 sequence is CASSIRLAGGLTDTQYF. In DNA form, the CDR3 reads TGTGCCAGCAGCATAAGACTAGCGGGGGGCCTCACAGATACGCAGTATTTT.

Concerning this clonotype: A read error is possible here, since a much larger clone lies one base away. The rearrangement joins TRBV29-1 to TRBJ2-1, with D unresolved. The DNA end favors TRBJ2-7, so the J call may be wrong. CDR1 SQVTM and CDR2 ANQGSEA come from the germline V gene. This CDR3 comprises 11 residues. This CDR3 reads CSSLVGNEQYF. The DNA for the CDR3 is TGCAGCTCCTTAGTGGGTAATGAGCAGTACTTC.

CDR3 DNA sequence: TGCAGTGCTAGAGATCCTATAGGGACAGCGAACACTGAAGCTTTCTTT. This encodes CSARDPIGTANTEAFF. The rearrangement joins TRBV20-1 to TRBJ1-1, with 7 bases fitting TRBD1. The V gene's germline CDR1 is DFQATT and CDR2 SNEGSKA (reference sequence). CDR3 length: 16 amino acids. V lost 0 bases and J lost 1; bases outside the gene matches: 8.

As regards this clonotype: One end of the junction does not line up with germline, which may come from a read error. CDR3 region: CAWSNDQETQYF. CDR3 DNA sequence: TGCGCCTGGTCCAACGACCAAGAGACCCAGTACTTC. V is TRBV30 and J is TRBJ2-5; no clear D gene. CDR1 and CDR2 from the germline V gene are GTSNPN and SVGIG (reference sequence). This CDR3 contains 12 residues.

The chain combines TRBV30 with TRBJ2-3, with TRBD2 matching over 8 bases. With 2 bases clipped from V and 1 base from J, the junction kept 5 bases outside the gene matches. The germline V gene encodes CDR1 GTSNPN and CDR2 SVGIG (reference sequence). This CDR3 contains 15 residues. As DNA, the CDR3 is TGTGCCTGGAGTCTCGGGAGGGGGGGCACAGATACGCAGTATTTT. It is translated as CAWSLGRGGTDTQYF. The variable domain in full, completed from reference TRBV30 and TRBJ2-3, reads SQTIHQWPATLVQPVGSPLSLECTVEGTSNPNLYWYRQAAGRGLQLLFYSVGIGQISSEVPQNLSASRPQDRQFILSSKKLLLSDSGFYLCAWSLGRGGTDTQYFGPGTRLTVL.

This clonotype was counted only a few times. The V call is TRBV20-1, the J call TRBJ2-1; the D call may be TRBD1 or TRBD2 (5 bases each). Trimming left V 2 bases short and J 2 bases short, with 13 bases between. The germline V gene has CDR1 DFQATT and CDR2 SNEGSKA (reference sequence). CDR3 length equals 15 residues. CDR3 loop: CSARPRDRAYNEQFF. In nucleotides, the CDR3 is TGCAGTGCTAGACCCCGGGACCGAGCCTACAATGAGCAGTTCTTC.

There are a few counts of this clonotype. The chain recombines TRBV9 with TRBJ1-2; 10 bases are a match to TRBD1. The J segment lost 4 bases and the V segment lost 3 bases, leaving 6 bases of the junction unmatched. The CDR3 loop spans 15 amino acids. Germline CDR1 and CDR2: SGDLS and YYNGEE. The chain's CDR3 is CASSDTDRGGYGYTF. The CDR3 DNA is TGTGCCAGCAGCGATACGGACAGGGGGGGCTATGGCTACACCTTC.

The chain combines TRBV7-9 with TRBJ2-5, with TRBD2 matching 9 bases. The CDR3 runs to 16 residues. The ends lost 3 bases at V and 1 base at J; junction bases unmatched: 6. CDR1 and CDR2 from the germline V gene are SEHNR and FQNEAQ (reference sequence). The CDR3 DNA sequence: TGTGCCAGCAGCTTGGTAGCGGGAGCGATCCAAGAGACCCAGTACTTC. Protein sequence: CASSLVAGAIQETQYF. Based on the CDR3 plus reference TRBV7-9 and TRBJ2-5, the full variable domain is DTGVSQNPRHKITKRGQNVTFRCDPISEHNRLYWYRQTLGQGPEFLTYFQNEAQLEKSRLLSDRFSAERPKGSFSTLEIQRTEQGDSAMYLCASSLVAGAIQETQYFGPGTRLLVL.

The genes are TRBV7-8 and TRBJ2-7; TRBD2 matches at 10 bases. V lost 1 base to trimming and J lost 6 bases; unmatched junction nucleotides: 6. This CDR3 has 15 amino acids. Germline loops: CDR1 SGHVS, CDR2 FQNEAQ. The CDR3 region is CASSLGTSGAGEQYF. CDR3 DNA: TGTGCCAGCAGCTTAGGGACTAGCGGCGCCGGCGAGCAGTACTTC. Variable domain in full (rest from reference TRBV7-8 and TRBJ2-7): GAGVSQSPRYKVAKRGQDVALRCDPISGHVSLFWYQQALGQGPEFLTYFQNEAQLDKSGLPSDRFFAERPEGSVSTLKIQRTQQEDSAVYLCASSLGTSGAGEQYFGPGTRLTVT.

CDR3 nucleotide sequence: TGTGCCAGCAGCAAAGAGGGGTTCCATGGCTACACCTTC. This sequence encodes CASSKEGFHGYTF. The chain combines TRBV21-1 with TRBJ1-2; the tabulated D call, TRBD1, remains unverified against the DNA. TRBV21-1 is a pseudogene locus. The CDR3 totals 13 residues.

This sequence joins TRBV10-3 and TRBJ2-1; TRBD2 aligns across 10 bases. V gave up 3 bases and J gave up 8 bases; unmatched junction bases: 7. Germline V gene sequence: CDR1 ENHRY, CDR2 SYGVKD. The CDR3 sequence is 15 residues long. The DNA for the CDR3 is TGTGCCATCAGTGACAGCGGGAGGGCGTCGGATGAGCAGTTCTTC. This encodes CAISDSGRASDEQFF.

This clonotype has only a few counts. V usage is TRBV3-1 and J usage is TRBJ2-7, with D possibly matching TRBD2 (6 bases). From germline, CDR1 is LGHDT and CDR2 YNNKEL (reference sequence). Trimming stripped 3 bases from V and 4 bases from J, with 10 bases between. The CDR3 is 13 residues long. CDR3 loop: CASSHGTEYEQYF. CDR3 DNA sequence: TGTGCCAGCAGCCATGGGACTGAATACGAGCAGTACTTC.

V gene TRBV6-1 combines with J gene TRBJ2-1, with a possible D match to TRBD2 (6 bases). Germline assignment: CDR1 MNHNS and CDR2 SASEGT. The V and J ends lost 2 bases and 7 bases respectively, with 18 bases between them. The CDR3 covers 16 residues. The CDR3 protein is CASSELTSPLGNEQFF. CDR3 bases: TGTGCCAGCAGTGAACTCACTAGCCCCCTCGGGAATGAGCAGTTCTTC.

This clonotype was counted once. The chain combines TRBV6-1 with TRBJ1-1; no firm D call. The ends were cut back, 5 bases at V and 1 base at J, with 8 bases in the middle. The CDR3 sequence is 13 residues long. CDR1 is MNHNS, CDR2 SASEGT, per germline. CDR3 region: CASSKYGNTEAFF. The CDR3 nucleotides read TGTGCCAGCAGTAAGTATGGGAACACTGAAGCTTTCTTT.